These 17 T cell receptor beta chains share one sample of origin, sequenced in a study of T cell responses to AZD1222 COVID-19 vaccine. The protocol was immunoSEQ multiplex PCR, while the TCRdb copy is restricted to in-frame clones and leaves out a portion. The table includes 150,000 or so clones, 90% detected once. Source: peripheral blood, taken 28 days after the second AZD1222 dose. Every receptor here comes from an adult who received the AZD1222 COVID-19 vaccine.

V and J are TRBV6-1 and TRBJ2-6; D remains unclear. The CDR3 consists of 16 residues. CDR1 and CDR2 from the germline V gene are MNHNS and SASEGT. The V end lost 3 bases, the J end lost 0 bases, and 9 bases lay between the germline ends. This chain's CDR3 is CASSENWNSGANVLTF. CDR3 sequence (DNA): TGTGCCAGCAGTGAGAATTGGAACTCTGGGGCCAACGTCCTGACTTTC.

The rearrangement uses TRBV7-9 and TRBJ1-3; D remains ambiguous. Germline V lookup: CDR1 SEHNR, CDR2 FQNEAQ (reference sequence). The CDR3 covers 16 residues. V lost 2 bases, J lost 0 bases, and 11 bases lay in between. CDR3 coding DNA: TGTGCCAGCAGCTTAACGGGCGCTAGCTCTGGAAACACCATATATTTT. Translating gives CASSLTGASSGNTIYF.

This clone was found a few times. The gene calls are TRBV7-9 and TRBJ2-1, with 8 positions matching TRBD1. The CDR3 loop spans 14 amino acids. Germline trimming cut 2 bases from V and 8 bases from J; bases unmatched to any gene: 5. Germline V CDR1 and CDR2: SEHNR, FQNEAQ (reference sequence). CDR3 residues: CASSLQGAVDEQFF. The CDR3 DNA follows: TGTGCCAGCAGCTTACAGGGGGCGGTGGATGAGCAGTTCTTC. Full variable domain (outside the CDR3, taken from reference TRBV7-9 and TRBJ2-1): DTGVSQNPRHKITKRGQNVTFRCDPISEHNRLYWYRQTLGQGPEFLTYFQNEAQLEKSRLLSDRFSAERPKGSFSTLEIQRTEQGDSAMYLCASSLQGAVDEQFFGPGTRLTVL.

The chain uses TRBV3-1 (or the pseudogene TRBV3-2) and TRBJ1-6, with D maybe TRBD1 (5 bases). Germline loops: CDR1 LGHDT, CDR2 YNNKEL (reference sequence). The V gene lost 4 bases and the J gene lost 7 bases, with 11 bases spanning the gap. This CDR3 has 14 amino acids. The CDR3 reads CASSPGLMNSPLHF. CDR3 coding DNA: TGTGCCAGCAGCCCGGGACTGATGAATTCACCCCTCCACTTT.

This clone was recorded once. CDR3 sequence: CASSPDTDTQYF. In DNA form, the CDR3 reads TGTGCCAGCAGTCCTGACACAGATACGCAGTATTTT. This rearrangement joins TRBV12-3 or TRBV12-4 to TRBJ2-3; no clear D gene. Trimming cost V 5 bases and J 2 bases, with 5 bases left between them. This CDR3 is 12 amino acids long.

Here the CDR3 reads CASSPIPGGHLRYEQYF. The CDR3 coding sequence is TGTGCCAGCAGCCCCATTCCAGGGGGGCACCTGCGCTACGAGCAGTACTTC. V gene TRBV3-1 (or the pseudogene TRBV3-2) combines with J gene TRBJ2-7, with D possibly being TRBD1 (7 bases). Per the germline V gene, CDR1 is LGHDT and CDR2 is YNNKEL (reference sequence). This CDR3 spans 17 amino acids. Trimming took 4 bases from V and 3 from J, leaving 22 bases between them.

This rearrangement joins TRBV18 to TRBJ1-5; 8 bases line up with TRBD1. This CDR3 contains 16 residues. Germline V gene data show CDR1 as KGHSH and CDR2 as LQKENI. J was trimmed by 6 bases and V by 3 bases; bases with no gene match: 10. The CDR3 sequence: CASSPSTAGGTQPQHF. The CDR3, as DNA: TGTGCCAGCTCACCGAGCACAGCAGGGGGCACTCAGCCCCAGCATTTT.

The chain is built from TRBV2 and TRBJ1-6; D uncertain. CDR1 and CDR2 from the germline V gene are SNHLY and FYNNEI. The CDR3 contains 14 residues. V was clipped by 4 bases and J by 10 bases, with 14 bases between them. The CDR3 DNA follows: TGTGCCAGCAGTGGCTCAGGTCTAGTGTCACCCCTCCACTTT. Protein: CASSGSGLVSPLHF. The complete variable domain, with remaining parts taken from reference TRBV2 and TRBJ1-6, reads EPEVTQTPSHQVTQMGQEVILRCVPISNHLYFYWYRQILGQKVEFLVSFYNNEISEKSEIFDDQFSVERPDGSNFTLKIRSTKLEDSAMYFCASSGSGLVSPLHFGNGTRLTVT.

As concerns this clone: Other DNA sequences from this sample encode an identical CDR3 as well. This sequence joins TRBV5-1 and TRBJ2-6; D is undetermined. The length of the CDR3 is 15 residues. V lost 2 bases and J 0 bases, leaving 6 bases between the germline ends. CDR1 is SGHRS and CDR2 is YFSETQ in the germline V gene. In DNA, the CDR3 is TGCGCCAGCAGCTTAGGAGTCTCTGGGGCCAACGTCCTGACTTTC. Protein: CASSLGVSGANVLTF.

In its sample, this clone was seen once. The chain uses TRBV28 and TRBJ1-2; tentatively, D is TRBD1 (5 bases). CDR3 length: 16 residues. V lost 5 bases, J lost 5 bases, and 21 bases lay in between. CDR1 is MDHEN, CDR2 SYDVKM, per germline. The chain's CDR3 is CASSARGLRHSYGYTF. The CDR3 DNA reads TGTGCCAGCAGTGCACGGGGACTGCGACACAGTTATGGCTACACCTTC.

V is TRBV18 and J is TRBJ2-7; 9 bases align to TRBD1. CDR3 length equals 15 residues. V lost 4 bases, J lost 5 bases, and 9 bases stayed unmatched. Germline V lookup: CDR1 KGHSH, CDR2 LQKENI. The CDR3 sequence is CASSRTGTGIDEQYF. The CDR3 nucleotides are TGTGCCAGCTCACGTACCGGGACAGGGATAGACGAGCAGTACTTC.

The chain has TRBV7-9 and TRBJ1-1; D not resolved. CDR3 length equals 13 residues. The germline V and J ends were trimmed by 3 bases and 4 bases, with 9 bases remaining between them. CDR1 is SEHNR, CDR2 FQNEAQ, per germline (reference sequence). CDR3 region: CASSFEGGTEAFF. The CDR3 DNA sequence: TGTGCCAGCAGCTTTGAGGGCGGCACTGAAGCTTTCTTT.

This sequence joins TRBV5-6 and TRBJ2-5, with 9 nucleotides matching TRBD2. The CDR3 consists of 16 residues. From germline, CDR1 is SGHDT and CDR2 YYEEEE. V trimming: 3 bases; J trimming: 3 bases; junction bases outside the gene matches: 9. CDR3 sequence: CASSSGGGVQKETQYF. CDR3 coding DNA: TGTGCCAGCAGCTCGGGCGGGGGGGTTCAAAAAGAGACCCAGTACTTC. Drawing the rest from reference TRBV5-6 and TRBJ2-5, the complete variable domain is DAGVTQSPTHLIKTRGQQVTLRCSPKSGHDTVSWYQQALGQGPQFIFQYYEEEERQRGNFPDRFSGHQFPNYSSELNVNALLLGDSALYLCASSSGGGVQKETQYFGPGTRLLVL.

The rearrangement joins TRBV4-2 to TRBJ2-1; the D call may be TRBD1 or TRBD2 (6 bases each). Germline V gene data show CDR1 as LGHNA and CDR2 as YNFKEQ. V was trimmed by 0 bases and J by 15 bases, leaving 12 bases between them. The CDR3 loop spans 12 amino acids. CDR3 in DNA: TGTGCCAGCAGCCAAGACCTAGGGGGGCTGTTCTTC. Protein sequence: CASSQDLGGLFF.

The genes are TRBV4-3 and TRBJ2-3, with D perhaps TRBD2 (5 bases). CDR1 is LGHNA, CDR2 YSLEER, per germline. This CDR3 comprises 15 residues. V gave up 0 bases and J gave up 6 bases, with 13 bases separating them. The CDR3 loop is CASSQEMASGDTQYF. The CDR3 DNA reads TGCGCCAGCAGCCAAGAGATGGCGAGCGGCGATACGCAGTATTTT.

The V gene is TRBV7-9, the J gene TRBJ2-2; D unclear. The length of the CDR3 is 12 residues. V shed 1 base and J shed 6 bases, with 3 bases lying between them. Per germline, CDR1 SEHNR and CDR2 FQNEAQ (reference sequence). CDR3 in amino acids: CASSLESGELFF. Written as DNA, the CDR3 is TGTGCCAGCAGCTTAGAGTCCGGGGAGCTGTTTTTT.

This chain links TRBV18 with TRBJ1-5; TRBD1 agrees at 11 bases. Germline trimming cut 5 bases from V and 7 bases from J; bases unmatched to any gene: 10. Looked up from germline, CDR1 is KGHSH and CDR2 is LQKENI. This CDR3 is 16 amino acids long. The CDR3 spells CASSTQTGTGGQPQHF. CDR3 in DNA: TGTGCCAGCTCAACCCAAACCGGGACAGGGGGGCAGCCCCAGCATTTT.